This paragraph reports one T cell receptor beta chain. Per the germline V gene, CDR1 is PRHDT and CDR2 is FYEKMQ (reference sequence). The CDR3 runs 15 residues. V shed 2 bases and J shed 0 bases, with 10 bases lying between them. Sequencing was performed with immunoSEQ multiplex PCR; in TCRdb, only in-frame clones are kept and a portion is missing. The table records about 200,000 clones, 82% of them present only once. The data belong to a study of blood T cell repertoires in COVID-19. Specimen: PBMCs or T cells enriched from blood (not recorded which). This receptor was taken from a woman aged 55-69 years with acute COVID-19. This chain uses TRBV13 with TRBJ1-1; D gene unclear. Here the CDR3 DNA reads TGTGCCAGCAGCTTAATACACCTTTTGAACACTGAAGCTTTCTTT. Protein: CASSLIHLLNTEAFF.